This T cell receptor beta chain was recorded in a study of cytomegalovirus exposure and HLA in healthy donors (dated by TCRdb to between 2016 and 2019). Notes on the research overall: According to an earlier analysis of several hundred of the donors, about 179 million T cells yielded roughly 100 million unique TCR beta sequences and approximately 280 Gb of sequence data. Rather than drawing on any new phenotypic data, the later analysis identified candidate immune exposures from TCR beta sequences and the way those sequences occurred across donors. An early release that covered approximately 600 HLA-typed donors contained about 290 gigabases of sequencing data and 80 million or so unique TCR sequences. Alongside the repertoire data, information on donor age, sex, ethnicity and CMV serostatus was compiled. A later analysis re-examined previously published TCR beta repertoires from more than 600 donors and added high-resolution HLA genotyping to investigate patterns of TCR occurrence. Genome-wide SNP genotypes for about 65% of the 666 donors were used in a later genetic analysis, which treated that subset as a discovery cohort. The study combined high-throughput TCR immunosequencing, statistical association of individual TCRs with disease status, and machine learning to predict cytomegalovirus infection status. Of the 398 genotyped donors, roughly 85% fell in the genetic ancestry cluster associated with self-reported Caucasian donors. HLA typing covered class I and class II loci at four-digit resolution. The aim of the study was to test whether cataloging public T cell receptors could identify signatures of past pathogen exposure. About 5 DR-DQ haplotypes were handled as single units for association and clustering, since linkage in the cohort was strong. Every repertoire in the discovery cohort had been generated on one and the same sequencing platform. The T cell repertoires of roughly 660 subjects were profiled by immunosequencing and related to cytomegalovirus serostatus. In an earlier analysis of 500 to 650 of the donors, high-throughput TCR beta sequencing was used to judge whether each TCR beta V gene segment behaved as functional or pseudogenic. Typing coverage differed by locus: A, B, C, DRB1 and DQB1 were typed in about 629-640 donors, DQA1 in 522, DPA1 in nearly 610, and DPB1 in 400 to 490. Besides the first cohort of hundreds of subjects, a separate validation cohort made up of 120 different subjects was used. Among about 360 genotyped donors of the cohort, an average of approximately 240,000 unique TCR beta nucleotide sequences were sequenced per donor, roughly 20% of them non-productive. General study outcomes and caveats: Most CMV-associated TCR beta chains appeared to be HLA-restricted in a later analysis, and the HLA associations seemed to be driven largely by CMV exposure. Because counts were too low, about 18 rarely observed V segments, including chromosome 9 orphons, were excluded from the earlier analysis of 587 of the donors. V-gene and J-gene trimming of TCR beta chains was associated with a missense DCLRE1C variant in a later genetic analysis, and the association was replicated in an independent cohort. A total of roughly 160 TCR beta chains were listed by the study as associated with cytomegalovirus. In a later analysis, HLA-associated TCR beta chains were found to be more clonally expanded and to have lower generation probabilities than equally common non-associated chains. The authors suggested that the approach could potentially be generalized to other disease states and immunological phenotypes. Specific HLA alleles were associated with about 17,000 TCR beta sequences at a false discovery rate of 0.05 in a later analysis. For the cohort, immune exposure information was limited to CMV serostatus. A further reported finding was that TCR beta sequences accurately predicted the HLA-A and HLA-B alleles for most subjects in the first cohort. The classifier was reported to diagnose cytomegalovirus status with high specificity and sensitivity in both the original and validation cohorts. A few of the identified cytomegalovirus-associated TCR beta chains were confirmed in vitro to be specific for cytomegalovirus antigens. A later analysis reported that several top co-occurrence clusters appeared linked to parvovirus B19, influenza, CMV and Epstein-Barr virus. A later analysis found that TCR association rates varied across HLA loci, with DRB1 alleles showing the most associated TCRs and HLA-C alleles the fewest. In an earlier analysis of under 600 of the donors, most TCR beta V segments were observed in productive rearrangements about 87% or about 30% of the time, broadly matching IMGT annotations. Compared with the roughly 710-donor mean, donors in an Asian-associated ancestry cluster had fewer N-insertions in productive TCRs, according to a later genetic analysis. Because HLA typing was missing for some donors at each locus, association tests included only the typed subset. This cohort had only TCR beta chains sequenced, and the lack of alpha or paired-chain data limited which features could be detected. Across donors, most TCR sequences were observed very rarely, whereas some public TCRs were present in many individuals. Linkage disequilibrium might explain the correlated functional status among segregating V segments, but an unknown experimental factor could not be excluded. A cluster of highly shared sequence variants was judged likely to represent a technical artifact of the sequencing pipeline. Presence/absence analyses assumed roughly uniform sequencing depth across donors, an assumption that may not hold. Assigning TCR associations to individual alleles was difficult when HLA alleles, especially DR and DQ, strongly co-occurred.

On this clone itself: What this receptor recognizes is not known. No much larger clone is present one base from it, and per-base qualities are unavailable.

The cohort comprised some 730 healthy bone marrow donors. Cohort members were all nominally healthy when sampled, although unrecorded immune exposures were likely present. The donor tested CMV seronegative, placing the donor among the 350 or so seronegative members of the cohort. Each donor provided a peripheral blood sample, and peripheral blood mononuclear cells were used for TCR beta sequencing. The Qiagen DNeasy Blood Extraction Kit was used to extract genomic DNA from the blood cell samples. Library construction relied on the immunoSEQ multiplex PCR assay. The multiplex PCR relied on a mix of 60 forward primers for TCR Vbeta segments and 13 reverse primers for TCR Jbeta segments. Amplification of the CDR3 region of rearranged TCR beta genes was performed with a multiplex PCR assay on genomic DNA. The Illumina HiSeq System was used to sequence the amplified TCR beta libraries as 87-base-pair reads. Per the original workflow: Across the roughly 640 repertoires, a later analysis counted around 80 million unique TCR beta chains, approximately 12 million of which were shared by at least two donors. Raw reads were error-corrected and collapsed into unique sequences by a nearest-neighbor algorithm in which closely related sequences were merged to remove PCR and sequencing errors. V, D and J gene segments were assigned by aligning CDR3 sequences to IMGT reference sequences. For a sequence to be retained, a match of at least six nucleotides to both a V gene segment and a J gene segment was required. A rearrangement counted as productive if the CDR3 had no stop codons and remained in frame with V and J, and every other rearrangement counted as non-productive. Following IMGT convention, CDR3 was defined as the stretch from the second conserved V-encoded cysteine to the conserved J-encoded phenylalanine. Sequences without an unambiguous match to a single V gene segment were excluded from the earlier analysis of approximately 560 of the donors. An earlier analysis of a few hundred of the donors classified V segments as functional when productive rearrangements were above 56.7% and as segregating when the standard deviation between donors was above 5%. To diagnose cytomegalovirus status from the catalog of TCR beta chain sequences, a statistical classification framework was built. V and J gene assignment, in a later analysis, came from comparing TCR nucleotide sequences with IMGT/GENE-DB human TR gene sequences. A later analysis assigned CDR3 sequences and most-parsimonious VDJ recombination scenarios with the TCRdist pipeline. In a later analysis, each TCR beta chain was defined by its CDR3 amino acid sequence together with its V-gene family, and reads lacking a unique V-gene family were excluded. As a way to deal with suspected cross-contamination and a sequencing artifact, a later analysis dropped 592 nucleotide sequences that were highly shared and had low generation probability. In a later analysis, a clonal expansion index was calculated for each public chain from normalized within-repertoire ranks of inferred template counts. In a later analysis, generation probabilities were computed using a VDJ recombination model fitted to out-of-frame rearrangements, and the results were checked against IGoR. A later analysis scored TCR-TCR, TCR-HLA and TCR-CMV co-occurrence with hypergeometric tests, applying a repertoire-size bias correction to TCR pairs. To estimate false discovery rates, a later analysis permuted the HLA or CMV assignments 20 times. In a later analysis, co-occurring TCRs were grouped using DBSCAN, and TCRdist sequence similarity was added for clustering within HLA-allele-positive subsets. Co-occurrence clustering excluded repertoires with fewer than 30,000 or more than 120,000 public chains, plus five with anomalous nucleotide sharing. Imported from immuneACCESS, the table was reduced by TCRdb to in-frame sequences with V and J called. These copies leave out some clones; in studies compared against another copy, an unresolved V gene accounts for under half, and the cause of the remainder is not known. From that table come the V and J calls and clone size; the DNA was used to work out D and trimming. The sample has 40,000 to 45,000 clones on record, 45% to 60% of them singletons. Roughly 6% of the sample goes to the ten largest clones.

The material sequenced was PBMCs. The source is a man between 60 and 70 years old in good health and CMV-seronegative.

The CDR3 protein: CACTQDSGNTIYF. At the DNA level, the sequence is TGTGCCTGCACACAGGACTCTGGAAACACCATATATTTT. This chain joins TRBV30 to TRBJ1-3, and possibly TRBD1, on 5 matching bases. According to the germline V gene (reference sequence), CDR1 reads GTSNPN and CDR2 reads SVGIG. V is shortened by 6 bases, J by 0 bases, and the region joining them spans 9 bases. The CDR3 starts with the cysteine, ends with the phenylalanine, and has 13 residues. The retained sequence is limited to the CDR3, 39 bases, with the frame set at the first base.